What follows is one T cell receptor (beta chain) and its context. Its antigen is not identified. This sample is drawn from a study of cytomegalovirus exposure and HLA in healthy donors. Study-level background: In a previous analysis, some 120 million unique TCR beta sequences were found from 150 million to 200 million T cells.

General observations from the study: The study labeled roughly 160 TCR beta chains cytomegalovirus-associated. Follow-up analysis seemed to connect common viral pathogens with several of the most significant clusters identified. Most CMV-associated TCR beta chains appeared HLA-restricted in a later analysis.

The PCR ran on 60 Vbeta and 13 Jbeta primers. Here immunoSEQ multiplex PCR was the method, and the copy in TCRdb shows in-frame clones only, minus some. This listing includes 75,000 to 95,000 clones. J was trimmed by 2 bases and V by 3 bases; bases with no gene match: 4. Germline CDR1 is SNHLY and CDR2 is FYNNEI. This CDR3 has 14 residues. This TCR was recovered from a girl aged 5-17 years in good health and CMV-seropositive. The sample was PBMCs. The V call is TRBV2, the J call TRBJ2-7; 7 bases are shared with TRBD1. The CDR3: CASSDYRGTYEQYV. CDR3 DNA sequence: TGTGCCAGCAGTGACTACAGGGGAACCTACGAGCAGTACGTC.